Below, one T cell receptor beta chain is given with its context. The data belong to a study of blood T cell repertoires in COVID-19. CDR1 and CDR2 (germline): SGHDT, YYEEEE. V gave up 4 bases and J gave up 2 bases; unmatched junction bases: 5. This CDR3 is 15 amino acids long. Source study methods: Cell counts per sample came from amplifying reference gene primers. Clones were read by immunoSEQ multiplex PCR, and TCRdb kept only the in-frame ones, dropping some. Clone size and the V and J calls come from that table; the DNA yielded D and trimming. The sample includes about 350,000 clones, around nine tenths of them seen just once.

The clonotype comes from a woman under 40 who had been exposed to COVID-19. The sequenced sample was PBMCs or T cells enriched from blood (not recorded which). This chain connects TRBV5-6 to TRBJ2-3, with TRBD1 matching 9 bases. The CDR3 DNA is TGTGCCAGCAGCCCGGGACAGGGCTACACAGATACGCAGTATTTT. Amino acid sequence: CASSPGQGYTDTQYF.